The 21 T cell receptor beta chains listed next were all sequenced from one sample in a study of shared clonotypes between healthy human individuals. Naivety among CD8 cells was defined by CD45RO negativity and positive CCR7 selection, thereby excluding terminally differentiated effector memory CD45RA+ cells. Some clones are missing from TCRdb's copy, which holds only in-frame ones; the method was immunoSEQ multiplex PCR. The repertoire holds around 640,000 clones, with approximately 96% as singletons. Sequencing was done on a sample of naive CD8+ T cells sorted from blood. Every receptor here comes from a woman under 40 in good health.

The rearrangement joins TRBV7-2 to TRBJ2-5, with TRBD2 matching over 7 bases. The tail of the sequence fits TRBJ2-7 better, so the J call may be wrong. The germline gives CDR1 SGHTA, CDR2 FQGNSA. This CDR3 is built from 15 residues. The chain's CDR3 is CASSLERDPPYEQYF. The CDR3 DNA reads TGTGCCAGCAGCCTAGAGCGGGATCCGCCCTACGAGCAGTACTTC.

The V and J genes are TRBV5-8 and TRBJ2-7, with TRBD2 matching 11 bases. Germline CDR1 and CDR2: SGHTS and YDEGEE. The J segment lost 4 bases and the V segment lost 4 bases, leaving 13 bases of the junction unmatched. CDR3 length: 17 residues. The CDR3 DNA reads as TGTGCCAGCAGCCCCGTCCATCTTAGCGGGAGGGAGTACGAGCAGTACTTC. Translated, it gives CASSPVHLSGREYEQYF. Full variable domain (remainder filled in from reference TRBV5-8 and TRBJ2-7): EAGVTQSPTHLIKTRGQQATLRCSPISGHTSVYWYQQALGLGLQFLLWYDEGEERNRGNFPPRFSGRQFPNYSSELNVNALELEDSALYLCASSPVHLSGREYEQYFGPGTRLTVT.

V is TRBV9 and J is TRBJ2-5; D possibly corresponds to TRBD2 (5 bases). The V end lost 4 bases, the J end lost 5 bases, and 12 bases lay between the germline ends. From germline, CDR1 is SGDLS and CDR2 YYNGEE. This CDR3 region has 13 residues. The CDR3 loop is CASSPETGETQYF. In nucleotides, the CDR3 is TGTGCCAGCAGCCCCGAAACGGGGGAGACCCAGTACTTC.

The rearrangement links TRBV14 to TRBJ2-2; 10 bases are shared with TRBD1. This CDR3 is built from 16 residues. Trimming took 5 bases from V and 5 from J; bases not matched to a gene: 8. The germline V gene has CDR1 SGHDN and CDR2 FVKESK. CDR3 in amino acids: CASSYMRGQGTGELFF. Here the CDR3 DNA reads TGTGCCAGCAGCTATATGAGGGGACAGGGGACCGGGGAGCTGTTTTTT.

Regarding this clone: The same CDR3 is also encoded by other DNA sequences in this sample. This chain uses TRBV4-2 with TRBJ2-7; D is undetermined. Trimming shortened V by 0 bases and J by 1 base, and 1 base separated the two germline ends. Germline values: CDR1 LGHNA, CDR2 YNFKEQ. CDR3 length: 12 amino acids. The CDR3 DNA follows: TGTGCCAGCAGCCAAGATTCCTACGAGCAGTACTTC. It translates to CASSQDSYEQYF.

The chain couples TRBV2 to TRBJ1-2; 9 bases agree with TRBD1. Trimming at V came to 8 bases and at J to 4 bases, leaving 14 bases not matched to a gene. The CDR3 has 16 residues. The germline CDR1 and CDR2 sequences are SNHLY and FYNNEI. The CDR3 DNA reads TGTGCCAGCGGGCCCTTTGGGACAGGGAAAGGCTATGGCTACACCTTC. This gives the protein CASGPFGTGKGYGYTF.

The rearrangement links TRBV10-2 to TRBJ2-7, with D perhaps TRBD1 (6 bases). CDR3 size: 15 residues. Germline V gene lookup returns CDR1 WSHSY and CDR2 SAAADI. Trimming pared 4 bases from V and 3 bases from J, leaving 16 bases between. The CDR3 loop reads CASSGKTGSLYEQYF. CDR3 DNA: TGCGCCAGCAGTGGGAAGACAGGTTCCCTCTACGAGCAGTACTTC.

In regard to this clone: Other DNA sequences in the same sample also yield this CDR3. This chain uses TRBV27 with TRBJ2-7, with D possibly TRBD2 on 5 matching bases. The V end was cut by 6 bases, the J end by 6 bases, with 15 bases between. Germline CDR1 reads MNHEY; CDR2 reads SMNVEV (reference sequence). This CDR3 is built from 13 residues. The CDR3 sequence: CASSPGLPTEQYF. For the CDR3, the DNA is TGTGCCAGCAGCCCAGGACTGCCTACCGAGCAGTACTTC.

The chain joins TRBV9 to TRBJ2-1; 12 positions agree with TRBD2. The trim removed 2 bases at V and 7 bases at J, leaving 10 bases unmatched. There are 17 residues in the CDR3. Looked up from germline, CDR1 is SGDLS and CDR2 is YYNGEE. Written as DNA, the CDR3 is TGTGCCAGCAGCGTCGAAGGACTAGCGGGACCGGGGAATGAGCAGTTCTTC. Encoded protein: CASSVEGLAGPGNEQFF. The entire variable domain, with the rest obtained from reference TRBV9 and TRBJ2-1, is as follows: DSGVTQTPKHLITATGQRVTLRCSPRSGDLSVYWYQQSLDQGLQFLIQYYNGEERAKGNILERFSAQQFPDLHSELNLSSLELGDSALYFCASSVEGLAGPGNEQFFGPGTRLTVL.

The chain recombines TRBV28 with TRBJ2-1; D is perhaps TRBD1 (6 bases). Trimming cost V 3 bases and J 3 bases, with 9 bases left between them. Per germline, CDR1 MDHEN and CDR2 SYDVKM. This CDR3 is 14 amino acids long. The CDR3 here is CASSLRTDYNEQFF. DNA of the CDR3: TGTGCCAGCAGTTTGCGGACAGACTACAATGAGCAGTTCTTC.

The V call is TRBV29-1, the J call TRBJ2-1; maybe TRBD1 (6 bases). Germline CDR1 SQVTM, CDR2 ANQGSEA. The CDR3 consists of 18 residues. Trimming removed 6 bases from V and 1 base from J, with 25 bases in between. The DNA for the CDR3 is TGCAGCGTCTGTGGGGATTCTACAGGGCTTGGTTCCTACAATGAGCAGTTCTTC. This sequence encodes CSVCGDSTGLGSYNEQFF.

The chain recombines TRBV10-2 with TRBJ2-2; tentatively, D is TRBD2 (6 bases). The CDR3 covers 16 residues. CDR1 is WSHSY, CDR2 SAAADI, per germline. V was clipped by 6 bases and J by 3 bases, with 17 bases between them. CDR3: CASSAPLASYTGELFF. The CDR3 DNA follows: TGCGCCAGCAGCGCCCCCCTAGCGAGCTACACCGGGGAGCTGTTTTTT.

The chain is built from TRBV6-5 and TRBJ2-5, with 7 bases that match TRBD1. Germline values: CDR1 MNHEY, CDR2 SVGAGI. This CDR3 is built from 13 residues. Germline trimming cut 7 bases from V and 4 bases from J; bases unmatched to any gene: 6. CDR3 in DNA: TGTGCCAGCACCAAGACAGGGCGAGAGACCCAGTACTTC. Protein product: CASTKTGRETQYF.

The rearrangement joins TRBV5-6 to TRBJ2-7; no clear D gene. The V gene lost 0 bases and the J gene lost 6 bases, with 22 bases spanning the gap. Germline-derived CDR1 and CDR2 are SGHDT and YYEEEE. There are 17 residues in the CDR3. DNA of the CDR3: TGTGCCAGCAGCTTGGCCTGGACGAAACCCAAGGGTATCGAGCAGTACTTC. Encoded protein: CASSLAWTKPKGIEQYF.

The table lists this clone with a count of one. The V and J genes are TRBV2 and TRBJ2-2, with 9 bases matching TRBD2. The V and J ends lost 7 bases and 6 bases, in that order; junction bases with no gene match: 6. Germline CDR1 and CDR2: SNHLY and FYNNEI. The CDR3 contains 14 residues. CDR3 nucleotides: TGTGCCAGCACGCTAGCGGGAATAGCCGGGGAGCTGTTTTTT. Translated: CASTLAGIAGELFF.

This chain links TRBV4-1 with TRBJ1-2, with D unclear. The CDR3 is 15 amino acids. Trimming stripped 1 base from V and 4 bases from J, with 13 bases between. Germline CDR1 and CDR2: MGHRA and YSYEKL. The CDR3 sequence is CASSQGEGDTYGYTF. The CDR3 DNA follows: TGCGCCAGCAGCCAAGGTGAAGGAGACACCTATGGCTACACCTTC.

Here the CDR3 DNA reads TGTGCCAGCAGTCTCACAGAGGGCCGGATTGAGCAGTTCTTC. Translation gives CASSLTEGRIEQFF. The gene calls are TRBV6-5 and TRBJ2-1, with D perhaps matching TRBD2 (5 bases). CDR3 length: 14 residues. Between the trimmed V and J ends, which lost 5 bases and 9 bases, there was a span of 17 bases. Germline lookup yields CDR1 MNHEY and CDR2 SVGAGI.

This chain joins TRBV27 and TRBJ1-4; D is unresolved. CDR1 and CDR2 (germline): MNHEY, SMNVEV (reference sequence). V was cut by 4 bases and J by 3 bases, with 18 bases left in between. CDR3 length: 17 amino acids. CDR3 bases: TGTGCCAGCAGTTGGAAGTGGCAAACCCCGTCTAATGAAAAACTGTTTTTT. Translating gives CASSWKWQTPSNEKLFF.

V and J are TRBV29-1 and TRBJ1-2; TRBD1 aligns across 10 bases. Germline V CDR1 and CDR2: SQVTM, ANQGSEA. V lost 3 bases to trimming and J lost 9 bases; unmatched junction nucleotides: 19. The CDR3 has 17 amino acids. CDR3 sequence reads: CSVEPGAPGQGFRSYTF. CDR3 nucleotide sequence: TGCAGCGTTGAGCCGGGGGCTCCGGGACAGGGGTTTAGGAGCTACACCTTC.

This chain uses TRBV4-1 with TRBJ2-3; no definite D call. Germline V gene sequence: CDR1 MGHRA, CDR2 YSYEKL. The CDR3 covers 12 residues. V was pared by 4 bases and J by 5 bases, with 7 bases between. CDR3 loop: CASSRPGDTQYF. The CDR3 DNA sequence: TGCGCCAGCAGCCGCCCTGGAGATACGCAGTATTTT.

The V gene is TRBV18, the J gene TRBJ2-5, with 9 nucleotides matching TRBD2. The CDR3 length is 15 residues. With 4 bases clipped from V and 0 bases from J, the junction kept 3 bases outside the gene matches. Germline lookup yields CDR1 KGHSH and CDR2 LQKENI. CDR3 protein: CASSLRLADQETQYF. The CDR3 bases are TGTGCCAGCTCACTTAGACTAGCGGACCAAGAGACCCAGTACTTC.